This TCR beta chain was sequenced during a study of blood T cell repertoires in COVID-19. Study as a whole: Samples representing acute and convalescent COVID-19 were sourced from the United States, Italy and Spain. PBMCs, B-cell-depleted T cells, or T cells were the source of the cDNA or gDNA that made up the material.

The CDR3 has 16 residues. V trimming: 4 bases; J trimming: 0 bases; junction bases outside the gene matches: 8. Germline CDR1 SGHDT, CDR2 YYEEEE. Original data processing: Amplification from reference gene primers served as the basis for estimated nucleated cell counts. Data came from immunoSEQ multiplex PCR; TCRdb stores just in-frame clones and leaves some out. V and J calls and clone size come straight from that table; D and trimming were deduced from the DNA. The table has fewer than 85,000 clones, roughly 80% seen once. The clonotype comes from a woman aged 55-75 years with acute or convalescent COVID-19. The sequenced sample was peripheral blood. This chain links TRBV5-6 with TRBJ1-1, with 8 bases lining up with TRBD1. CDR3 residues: CASSQTGGLLNTEAFF. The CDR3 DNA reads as TGTGCCAGCAGCCAAACAGGGGGACTCTTGAACACTGAAGCTTTCTTT.